The T cell receptor (beta chain) described here comes from a study of T cells in localized non-small cell lung cancer. The data were produced by immunoSEQ multiplex PCR, yet TCRdb's version contains in-frame clones alone and is incomplete. In the table there are 15,000 to 20,000 clones, approximately 90% of which are singletons. Trimming took 0 bases from V and 2 from J; bases not matched to a gene: 13. The CDR3 runs to 20 residues. Germline V gives CDR1 MGHRA, CDR2 YSYEKL. Study-level findings and limits: Only one tumor region was sequenced, so heterogeneity remains possible. Adjacent lung tissue had a median about 57 of the top 100 clones found in the tumor. Clonality of T cells reached its maximum in uninvolved adjacent lung, surpassing tumor.

Points on this clone: Antigen specificity is unknown.

This clonotype originated in a male donor at least 60 years old with stage II squamous cell lung carcinoma. The input for sequencing was peripheral blood, taken before any cancer treatment. The rearrangement uses TRBV4-1 and TRBJ2-3, with 11 bases lining up with TRBD2. The DNA for the CDR3 is TGCGCCAGCAGCCAAGATAACAGTCTAGCGGGAGGCCCTTTCACAGATACGCAGTATTTT. Amino acids: CASSQDNSLAGGPFTDTQYF.